The 29 T cell receptor beta chains below all came from one sample that was sequenced in a study of T cell responses to AZD1222 COVID-19 vaccine. Here immunoSEQ multiplex PCR was the method, and the copy in TCRdb shows in-frame clones only, minus some. The data contain 110,000 or so clones, approximately 90% of them singletons. The specimen was peripheral blood, collected 28 days after the second AZD1222 dose. These receptors originate from an adult who received the AZD1222 COVID-19 vaccine.

V and J are TRBV5-4 and TRBJ2-7; D perhaps matches TRBD1 (6 bases). The germline gives CDR1 SGHNT, CDR2 YYREEE (reference sequence). This CDR3 has 14 residues. Between the trimmed V and J ends, which lost 0 bases and 5 bases, there was a span of 12 bases. The CDR3: CASSLDRVVDEQYF. The CDR3, as DNA: TGTGCCAGCAGCTTGGACAGGGTAGTAGACGAGCAGTACTTC.

This chain connects TRBV9 to TRBJ2-2, with a tentative D call TRBD1 (6 bases). CDR1 SGDLS and CDR2 YYNGEE come from the germline V gene. The CDR3 runs 16 residues. V lost 0 bases and J 6 bases, leaving 15 bases between the germline ends. CDR3 DNA sequence: TGTGCCAGCAGCGTAGGCTCAAACCAGGGGTCCGGGGAGCTGTTTTTT. Translation gives CASSVGSNQGSGELFF.

This clone appeared once. The CDR3 loop reads CASSIGVREGNQPQHF. The DNA of the CDR3 is TGTGCCAGTAGTATAGGTGTGAGGGAGGGCAATCAGCCCCAGCATTTT. The V and J genes are TRBV19 and TRBJ1-5, with D unclear. The CDR3 runs 16 residues. CDR1 and CDR2 (germline): LNHDA, SQIVND (reference sequence). V was shortened by 1 base and J by 2 bases, with 12 bases between the two germline ends.

This chain connects TRBV29-1 to TRBJ1-2; perhaps TRBD1 as D (5 bases). In germline, CDR1 is SQVTM, CDR2 ANQGSEA. The CDR3 sequence is 11 residues long. V was shortened by 7 bases and J by 3 bases, with 9 bases between the two germline ends. The CDR3 nucleotides read TGCAGCGGCGTGGGGGACTATGGCTACACCTTC. It specifies CSGVGDYGYTF.

This clone was detected only a few times. For the CDR3, the DNA is TGTGCCAGTCGGACAGGGTTGGGAGAAAAACTGTTTTTT. Translation: CASRTGLGEKLFF. The J gene is TRBJ1-4, the V gene TRBV6-5; 8 bases are a match to TRBD1. Trimming took 9 bases from V and 8 from J; bases not matched to a gene: 8. CDR3 length: 13 residues. Per germline, CDR1 MNHEY and CDR2 SVGAGI.

The gene calls are TRBV6-1 and TRBJ1-2; unclear D gene. V lost 3 bases, J lost 5 bases, and 13 bases lay in between. The CDR3 is 14 amino acids. Germline CDR1 MNHNS, CDR2 SASEGT. The CDR3 sequence: CASSDPKGPYGYTF. Here the CDR3 DNA reads TGTGCCAGCAGTGATCCCAAGGGCCCGTATGGCTACACCTTC.

CDR3 region: CASSSGYTEAFF. Here the CDR3 DNA reads TGTGCCAGCTCATCTGGGTACACTGAAGCTTTCTTT. The rearrangement links TRBV18 to TRBJ1-1; no clear D. The germline V gene encodes CDR1 KGHSH and CDR2 LQKENI. The CDR3 sequence is 12 residues long. V lost 5 bases, J lost 3 bases, and 7 bases lay in between.

The chain joins TRBV28 to TRBJ1-2; D unclear. The CDR3 totals 13 residues. The germline gives CDR1 MDHEN, CDR2 SYDVKM. V was shortened by 2 bases and J by 4 bases, with 8 bases between the two germline ends. CDR3 in amino acids: CASSLGLSYGYTF. CDR3 nucleotide sequence: TGTGCCAGCAGTTTAGGGTTGAGCTATGGCTACACCTTC.

The chain employs TRBV11-3 and TRBJ2-1; possible D gene TRBD1, 6 bases. V was trimmed by 3 bases and J by 6 bases, leaving 15 bases between them. Germline V CDR1 and CDR2: SGHNT, YENEEA. The CDR3 contains 15 residues. The CDR3: CASSFVSRGGNEQFF. CDR3 sequence (DNA): TGTGCCAGCAGCTTTGTTTCGAGAGGGGGCAATGAGCAGTTCTTC.

The rearrangement uses TRBV6-5 and TRBJ2-7, with D hard to call. Germline lookup yields CDR1 MNHEY and CDR2 SVGAGI. V was cut by 1 base and J by 2 bases, with 12 bases left in between. This CDR3 has 15 amino acids. This CDR3 reads CASSYFVGNTYEQYF. CDR3 sequence (DNA): TGTGCCAGCAGTTACTTCGTTGGCAATACCTACGAGCAGTACTTC.

The CDR3, as DNA: TGTGCCAGTAGCCCCGGTGACCTTGCAATACAGCATTTT. This gives the protein CASSPGDLAIQHF. The chain has TRBV19 and TRBJ1-5; D unclear. This CDR3 comprises 13 residues. CDR1 and CDR2 (germline): LNHDA, SQIVND (reference sequence). Trimming shortened V by 6 bases and J by 13 bases, and 19 bases separated the two germline ends.

This chain uses TRBV27 with TRBJ1-5, with D possibly TRBD1 on 5 matching bases. Germline-derived CDR1 and CDR2 are MNHEY and SMNVEV (reference sequence). The CDR3 is made up of 15 amino acids. Deletions cut 2 bases from V and 3 bases from J, with 11 bases between. In DNA, the CDR3 is TGTGCCAGCAGTTTAACGCGGGGCGACAATCAGCCCCAGCATTTT. This translates into CASSLTRGDNQPQHF.

The V gene is TRBV5-8, the J gene TRBJ2-7; D is possibly TRBD1 (5 bases). The CDR3 is 16 residues long. Trimming pared 3 bases from V and 0 bases from J, leaving 16 bases between. Germline CDR1 is SGHTS and CDR2 is YDEGEE. The CDR3 DNA is TGTGCCAGCAGCTCCCCGGAAGGGGAAAACTCCTACGAGCAGTACTTC. This encodes CASSSPEGENSYEQYF.

The sample holds one count of this clone. The chain couples TRBV3-1 (or the pseudogene TRBV3-2) to TRBJ1-6; 8 nucleotides line up with TRBD1. V shed 0 bases, J shed 0 bases, and the junction held 7 bases outside the gene matches. CDR1 LGHDT and CDR2 YNNKEL come from the germline V gene (reference sequence). CDR3 size: 19 residues. The chain's CDR3 is CASSQDRGLLSSYNSPLHF. CDR3 in DNA: TGTGCCAGCAGCCAAGACAGGGGGCTGTTAAGCTCCTATAATTCACCCCTCCACTTT.

Notes on this clone: The junction departs from the called germline gene at one end, perhaps through a read error. This chain connects TRBV5-1 to TRBJ2-2, with a weak D call TRBD2 (5 bases). The CDR3 sequence is 13 residues long. Germline V gives CDR1 SGHRS, CDR2 YFSETQ. The CDR3 sequence: CASSSHGLGEHIF. For the CDR3, the DNA is TGCGCCAGCAGCTCCCACGGACTCGGAGAGCATATTTTT.

The chain combines TRBV25-1 with TRBJ2-7; TRBD1 aligns across 9 bases. The CDR3 totals 17 residues. Germline CDR1 reads MGHDK; CDR2 reads SYGVNS. The CDR3 DNA is TGTGTTGGCCTCCGGGACAGGGTTATGGGGGTCTTCTACGAGCAGTACTTC. Its protein product is CVGLRDRVMGVFYEQYF.

The sample holds one count of this clone. V gene TRBV19 combines with J gene TRBJ2-5; TRBD2 aligns across 9 bases. In germline, CDR1 is LNHDA, CDR2 SQIVND (reference sequence). J gave up 5 bases and V 0 bases, and 13 bases lay outside the gene matches. The CDR3 extends over 18 amino acids. The CDR3 nucleotides are TGTGCCAGTAGTATAGATCTAGAGGCGGGGGGGCCGCGGGAGACCCAGTACTTC. This codes for CASSIDLEAGGPRETQYF.

This rearrangement joins TRBV6-5 to TRBJ2-7; no clear D gene. This CDR3 is 14 amino acids long. The V end was cut by 6 bases, the J end by 6 bases, with 18 bases between. The germline V gene encodes CDR1 MNHEY and CDR2 SVGAGI. CDR3 region: CASRASGRTIEQYF. The CDR3 DNA reads TGTGCCAGCAGGGCCTCTGGCAGGACCATCGAGCAGTACTTC.

V gene TRBV6-1 combines with J gene TRBJ2-5; D is unclear. The V and J ends lost 1 base and 2 bases respectively, with 2 bases between them. Per the germline V gene, CDR1 is MNHNS and CDR2 is SASEGT. The CDR3 spans 12 residues. The CDR3 DNA sequence: TGTGCCAGCAGTGAAGAGCAAGAGACCCAGTACTTC. It specifies CASSEEQETQYF.

This chain connects TRBV6-6 to TRBJ1-2; a weak D match, TRBD1 (5 bases). Germline CDR1 and CDR2: MNHNY and SVGAGI (reference sequence). The CDR3 contains 13 residues. V lost 6 bases and J 8 bases, leaving 16 bases between the germline ends. DNA of the CDR3: TGTGCCAGCAGGCCCAGGGATCGGGAGGGCTACACCTTC. Translating it yields CASRPRDREGYTF.

V is TRBV30 and J is TRBJ1-6; a weak D match, TRBD1 (5 bases). The CDR3 runs 15 residues. In germline, CDR1 is GTSNPN, CDR2 SVGIG (reference sequence). With 3 bases removed from V and 3 bases from J, the gap between germline ends came to 12 bases. CDR3 bases: TGTGCCTGGAGAAGCGGGGCCTACTATAATTCACCCCTCCACTTT. Translating it yields CAWRSGAYYNSPLHF. Combining the CDR3 with reference TRBV30 and TRBJ1-6 gives the whole variable domain SQTIHQWPATLVQPVGSPLSLECTVEGTSNPNLYWYRQAAGRGLQLLFYSVGIGQISSEVPQNLSASRPQDRQFILSSKKLLLSDSGFYLCAWRSGAYYNSPLHFGNGTRLTVT.

This clone showed up just once. The chain recombines TRBV11-2 with TRBJ2-3, with D perhaps TRBD2 (5 bases). Germline-derived CDR1 and CDR2 are SGHAT and FQNNGV. The CDR3 spans 15 residues. The V gene lost 1 base and the J gene lost 2 bases, with 10 bases spanning the gap. The CDR3 reads CASSLGGGDTDTQYF. CDR3 nucleotide sequence: TGTGCCAGCAGCTTAGGCGGAGGCGACACAGATACGCAGTATTTT.

J is TRBJ2-3 and V is TRBV11-2; weak D call: TRBD2 (5 bases). The CDR3 covers 13 residues. Germline CDR1 SGHAT, CDR2 FQNNGV. Trimming stripped 3 bases from V and 3 bases from J, with 7 bases between. In nucleotides, the CDR3 is TGTGCCAGCAGCTTCGGGGTGACAGATACGCAGTATTTT. Its translation is CASSFGVTDTQYF. Drawing the rest from reference TRBV11-2 and TRBJ2-3, the complete variable domain is EAGVAQSPRYKIIEKRQSVAFWCNPISGHATLYWYQQILGQGPKLLIQFQNNGVVDDSQLPKDRFSAERLKGVDSTLKIQPAKLEDSAVYLCASSFGVTDTQYFGPGTRLTVL.

The chain uses TRBV19 and TRBJ2-7; TRBD1 aligns across 8 bases. This CDR3 has 15 amino acids. Trimming at V came to 2 bases and at J to 7 bases, leaving 10 bases not matched to a gene. Germline lookup yields CDR1 LNHDA and CDR2 SQIVND (reference sequence). CDR3 sequence reads: CASSISGTGLGEQYF. The CDR3 bases are TGTGCCAGTAGTATATCCGGGACAGGACTGGGGGAGCAGTACTTC.

This clone is a singleton in its sample. The chain combines TRBV3-1 (or the pseudogene TRBV3-2) with TRBJ1-1, with TRBD1 as a possible D gene (6 bases). The ends were cut back, 0 bases at V and 4 bases at J, with 12 bases in the middle. Germline V CDR1 and CDR2: LGHDT, YNNKEL (reference sequence). This CDR3 has 15 amino acids. This CDR3 reads CASSQDVGGGTEAFF. CDR3 nucleotide sequence: TGTGCCAGCAGCCAAGATGTCGGGGGCGGCACTGAAGCTTTCTTT.

This chain connects TRBV30 to TRBJ1-2, with TRBD1 matching over 7 bases. V lost 8 bases, J lost 0 bases, and 12 bases stayed unmatched. Germline CDR1 GTSNPN, CDR2 SVGIG (reference sequence). The CDR3 contains 15 residues. The CDR3 loop reads CAGLTGLNANYGYTF. CDR3 DNA: TGTGCCGGATTGACAGGGCTTAACGCTAACTATGGCTACACCTTC.

CDR3 amino acids: CASSLTGSPGNEQFF. CDR3 DNA sequence: TGTGCCAGCAGCTTAACAGGGAGTCCGGGCAATGAGCAGTTCTTC. This sequence joins TRBV11-3 and TRBJ2-1, with D possibly being TRBD1 (6 bases). The CDR3 runs to 15 residues. The V and J ends lost 2 bases and 6 bases respectively, with 14 bases between them. Germline V gives CDR1 SGHNT, CDR2 YENEEA.

The V gene is TRBV28, the J gene TRBJ1-5, with 7 positions matching TRBD1. From germline, CDR1 is MDHEN and CDR2 SYDVKM. The ends lost 1 base at V and 5 bases at J; junction bases unmatched: 8. The CDR3 consists of 16 residues. CDR3 in amino acids: CASSLLQGRWDQPQHF. CDR3 DNA sequence: TGTGCCAGCAGTTTATTACAGGGGCGTTGGGATCAGCCCCAGCATTTT.

The V and J genes are TRBV13 and TRBJ2-2; TRBD2 matches at 7 bases. V lost 5 bases and J lost 5; bases outside the gene matches: 2. CDR3 length: 13 amino acids. Germline CDR1 is PRHDT and CDR2 is FYEKMQ (reference sequence). The CDR3 region has the DNA TGTGCCAGCAGCCACGGGAGGACCGGGGAGCTGTTTTTT. Amino acids: CASSHGRTGELFF.